This entry describes one T cell receptor (beta chain). Antigen: not known. These data are taken from a study of post-analysis software for immune sequencing data. In the study overall: Some patients lacked subtype; others had relapsing-remitting, secondary progressive or progressive-relapsing disease.

Regarding the study as a whole: There were five TRBV segments more frequent in patients than controls, and TRBV5-6, TRBV5-1 and TRBV20-1 were among them. Samples made in the same batch grouped tightly together by F measure.

Unique-molecular-identifier-tagged TCR beta cDNA libraries were used. The yield from around 1 to 10 million T cells was about 500,000 cDNA molecules in total. One entry per CDR3 protein, called by TCRdb with MiXCR from the PCR reads. The sample lists about 810,000 distinct CDR3 sequences; roughly 50% were seen once. The CDR3 contains 14 residues. The V gene end was trimmed by 5 bases and the J gene end by 5 bases; junction bases not matched to a gene: 6. Germline CDR1 is MNHEY and CDR2 is SMNVEV (reference sequence). The receptor comes from a girl aged 10 to 17 with multiple sclerosis. The sample consisted of blood. The chain couples TRBV27 to TRBJ2-3; 8 nucleotides match TRBD1. The CDR3 coding sequence is TGTGCCAGCAGTCGAGGACAGGGAAGAGATACGCAGTATTTT. Its translation: CASSRGQGRDTQYF.